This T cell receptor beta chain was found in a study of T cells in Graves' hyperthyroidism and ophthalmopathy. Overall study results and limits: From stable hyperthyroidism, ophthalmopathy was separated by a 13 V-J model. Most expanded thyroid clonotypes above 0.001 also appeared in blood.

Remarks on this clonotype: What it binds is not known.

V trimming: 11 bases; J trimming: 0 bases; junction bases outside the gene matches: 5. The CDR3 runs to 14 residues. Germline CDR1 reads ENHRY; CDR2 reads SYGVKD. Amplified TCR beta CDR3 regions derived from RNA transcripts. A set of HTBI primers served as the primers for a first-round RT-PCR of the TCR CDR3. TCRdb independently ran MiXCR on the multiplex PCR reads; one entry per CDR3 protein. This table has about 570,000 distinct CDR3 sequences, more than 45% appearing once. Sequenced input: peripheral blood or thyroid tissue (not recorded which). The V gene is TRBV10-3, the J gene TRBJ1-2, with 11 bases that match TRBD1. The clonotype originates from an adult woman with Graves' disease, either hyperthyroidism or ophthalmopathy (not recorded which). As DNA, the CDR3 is TGTGCCGGGGACAGGGGGATCCCTAACTATGGCTACACCTTC. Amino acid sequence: CAGDRGIPNYGYTF.